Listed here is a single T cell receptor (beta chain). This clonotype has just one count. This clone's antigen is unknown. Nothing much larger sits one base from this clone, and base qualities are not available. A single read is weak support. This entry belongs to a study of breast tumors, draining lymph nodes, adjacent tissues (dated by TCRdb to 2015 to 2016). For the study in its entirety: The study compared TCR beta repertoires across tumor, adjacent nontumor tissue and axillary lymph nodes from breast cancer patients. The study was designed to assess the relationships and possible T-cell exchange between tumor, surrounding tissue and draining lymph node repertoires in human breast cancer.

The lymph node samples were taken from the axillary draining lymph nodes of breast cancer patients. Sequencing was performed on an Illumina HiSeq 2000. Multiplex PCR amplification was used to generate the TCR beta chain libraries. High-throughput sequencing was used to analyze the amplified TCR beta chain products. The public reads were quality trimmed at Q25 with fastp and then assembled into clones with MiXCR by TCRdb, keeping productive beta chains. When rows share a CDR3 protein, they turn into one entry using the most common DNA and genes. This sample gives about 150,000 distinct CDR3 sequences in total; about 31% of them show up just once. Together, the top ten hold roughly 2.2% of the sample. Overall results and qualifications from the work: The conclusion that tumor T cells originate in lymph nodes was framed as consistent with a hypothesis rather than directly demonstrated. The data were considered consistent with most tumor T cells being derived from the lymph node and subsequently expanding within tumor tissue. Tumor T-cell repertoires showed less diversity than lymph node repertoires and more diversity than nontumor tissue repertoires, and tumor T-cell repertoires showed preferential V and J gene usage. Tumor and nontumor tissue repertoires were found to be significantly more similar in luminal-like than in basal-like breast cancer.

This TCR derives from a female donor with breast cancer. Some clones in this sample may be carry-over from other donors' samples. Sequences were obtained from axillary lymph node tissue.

CDR3 region: CASSLRTGGNLRFYEQYF. At the DNA level, the sequence is TGTGCCAGCAGCTTAAGAACAGGGGGGAACCTAAGGTTCTACGAGCAGTACTTC. Here the chain combines TRBV7-8 and TRBJ2-7, with TRBD1 matching 8 junction bases. Unmatched junction bases come to 15, with V trimmed by 2 bases and J by 3 bases. Taken from cysteine to phenylalanine, the CDR3 has 18 residues. Of the read, only the CDR3 DNA is kept; its 54 bases are in frame from base 1. The germline V gene yields SGHVS for CDR1 and FQNEAQ for CDR2.